This TCR beta chain was documented in a study of cytomegalovirus exposure and HLA in healthy donors. Use of 60 Vbeta and 13 Jbeta primers characterized the PCR. Repertoires were generated with immunoSEQ multiplex PCR, while TCRdb's copy carries only in-frame clones and drops some. The sample holds 150,000 to 200,000 clones, 75% seen once. This CDR3 has 14 residues. Germline V gene sequence: CDR1 SSHAT, CDR2 FNYEAQ (reference sequence). Notes on this clone: Germline and junction disagree at one end, which may indicate a read error.

The source material was PBMCs. This sequence was found in a woman aged 40 to 50 in good health and CMV-seropositive. The chain employs TRBV7-7 and TRBJ2-7, with TRBD2 identical over 13 bases. The CDR3 DNA follows: TGTGCTAGCAGCCCCGGACTAGCGGGAGTCGAGCAGTACTTC. Its translation: CASSPGLAGVEQYF.